This T cell receptor beta chain was observed in a study of tumor-infiltrating lymphocytes in localized non-small cell lung cancer. Background on the study: Patients included smokers and never-smokers with various histologies, some sampled after neoadjuvant chemotherapy. Each patient gave resected tumor and non-adjacent uninvolved lung tissue. Study-wide points: IM1 and IM2 tumors showed no difference in T-cell fraction. Tumor T-cell fraction was not associated with recurrence-free survival.

This table comes from immunoSEQ multiplex PCR, and its TCRdb copy is limited to in-frame clones, with some not included. The sample includes about 29,000 clones, 70% to 90% of them seen just once. Germline V gene sequence: CDR1 MNHNS, CDR2 SASEGT. The J segment lost 3 bases and the V segment lost 5 bases, leaving 6 bases of the junction unmatched. The CDR3 sequence is 14 residues long. This clone was recorded only once. Antigen specificity is unknown. The chain carries TRBV6-1 and TRBJ1-1; 7 nucleotides agree with TRBD1. The sequence was collected from a human donor with non-small cell lung cancer. The sequenced sample was lung tumor tissue. This CDR3 reads CASSRQGSYTEAFF. The CDR3 DNA follows: TGTGCCAGCAGTAGACAGGGTAGCTACACTGAAGCTTTCTTT.